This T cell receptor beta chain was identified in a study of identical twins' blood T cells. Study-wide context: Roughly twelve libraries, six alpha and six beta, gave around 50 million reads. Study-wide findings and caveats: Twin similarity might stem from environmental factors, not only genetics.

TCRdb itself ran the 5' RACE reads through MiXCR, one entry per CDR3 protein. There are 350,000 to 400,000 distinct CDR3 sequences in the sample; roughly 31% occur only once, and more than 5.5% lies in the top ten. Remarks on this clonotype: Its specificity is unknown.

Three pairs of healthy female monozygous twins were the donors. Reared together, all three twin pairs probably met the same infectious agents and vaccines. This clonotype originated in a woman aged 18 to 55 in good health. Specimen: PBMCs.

This CDR3 is CASSRGGGTDTQYF. The CDR3 nucleotides read TGTGCCAGCAGCCGAGGGGGTGGCACAGATACGCAGTATTTT. The chain is built from TRBV3-1 and TRBJ2-3; D might be TRBD1 (6 bases). The CDR3 sequence is 14 residues long. The V gene's germline CDR1 is LGHDT and CDR2 YNNKEL (reference sequence). V was trimmed by 4 bases and J by 1 base, leaving 9 bases between them.